The rows below give T cell receptor beta chains drawn from one sample of a study of shared clonotypes between healthy human individuals. Sequenced by immunoSEQ multiplex PCR; TCRdb stores in-frame clones only, minus some. Of hundreds of thousands of clones in the sample, 95% to 98% were seen once. Sequencing used naive CD8+ T cells sorted from blood. These receptors were taken from a man aged 25-40 years in good health. The CDR3 runs from the conserved cysteine through the conserved F or W. The D gene is left open where the match is weak. A row's size may be missing; if present it is once, few, many or a size class.

cdr3_nt cdr3_aa d_call j_call v_call clone_size
TGCAGCGTTGATTCGGGACTAGCGGGACCCCAAGAGACCCAGTACTTC CSVDSGLAGPQETQYF TRBD2 TRBJ2-5 TRBV29-1 .
TGTGCCAGCTCCCTTTTGGGCTCCGATCAGCCCCAGCATTTT CASSLLGSDQPQHF . TRBJ1-5 TRBV28 .
TGTGCCAGCAGTTTACGGGACTCCGGGGAGCTGTTTTTT CASSLRDSGELFF . TRBJ2-2 TRBV6-1 .
TGTGCCAGCAGTTTATGGGGGGGAAGCGAGCAGTACTTC CASSLWGGSEQYF TRBD2 TRBJ2-7 TRBV27 .
TGTGCCAGCAGCTTAGAACAGGGGGTTTGGACCGGGGAGCTGTTTTTT CASSLEQGVWTGELFF TRBD1 TRBJ2-2 TRBV11-2 .
TGCAGCGTTGTGGGACGGGACAGCTACGAGCAGTACTTC CSVVGRDSYEQYF TRBD1 TRBJ2-7 TRBV29-1 .
TGCGCCAGCAGCCAGGGCCAGAGTCAAGAGACCCAGTACTTC CASSQGQSQETQYF . TRBJ2-5 TRBV4-1 .
TGTGCCAGCAGCGAGAGATTCAGCCGACTTCCAAGGGAGACCCAGTACTTC CASSERFSRLPRETQYF . TRBJ2-5 TRBV27 .
TGTGCCAGCAGCTCCCCACCCGGGGAGCTGTTTTTT CASSSPPGELFF . TRBJ2-2 TRBV11-2 .
TGTGCCAGCAGCGTAGGAAAGGCTTACGGCTTCAATGAGCAGTTCTTC CASSVGKAYGFNEQFF . TRBJ2-1 TRBV9 .
TGTGCCAGCAGCCAAGTCTTCCGGGGCAACAATGAGCAGTTCTTC CASSQVFRGNNEQFF . TRBJ2-1 TRBV14 .
TGTGCCAGCAGCGGGGGGATAGATGAGCAGTTCTTC CASSGGIDEQFF . TRBJ2-1 TRBV11-2 .
TGCAGCGTGTACAGTAGGGGGGAGCAGTTCTTC CSVYSRGEQFF . TRBJ2-1 TRBV29-1 .
TGCGCCAGCAATTCTCTGGGACAGGGTGCAGATACGCAGTATTTT CASNSLGQGADTQYF TRBD1 TRBJ2-3 TRBV10-2 .
TGTGCCAGCAGTTCAGGTTTTACAGCGACCTATGGCTACACCTTC CASSSGFTATYGYTF . TRBJ1-2 TRBV28 .
TGTGCCAGCAGTGAAGGGGCCGAAGAGACCCAGTACTTC CASSEGAEETQYF . TRBJ2-5 TRBV6-1 .
TGTGCCAGCAGCCAGACCGGGACTAGCGGGTACAATGAGCAGTTCTTC CASSQTGTSGYNEQFF TRBD2 TRBJ2-1 TRBV14 .
TGTGCCAGCAGTACCGACAGGGGTCGTTACAATGAGCAGTTCTTC CASSTDRGRYNEQFF TRBD1 TRBJ2-1 TRBV27 .
TGCGCCAGCAGCTTGACAGGGGGCTTCACAGATACGCAGTATTTT CASSLTGGFTDTQYF TRBD1 TRBJ2-3 TRBV5-1 .
TGTGCCAGCAGTTCCCCGACTGGCGGGACCTACGTACCTAAGTACGAGCAGTACTTC CASSSPTGGTYVPKYEQYF . TRBJ2-7 TRBV5-5 .
TGTGCTAGCAGCTTAGCACCTGGGTTGGCAGATACGCAGTATTTT CASSLAPGLADTQYF . TRBJ2-3 TRBV7-7 few
TGCAGTGTTTCGGGACTCTCCGGGCAGTTCTTC CSVSGLSGQFF . TRBJ2-1 TRBV20-1 .
TGCGCCAGCAGCCAAGTTGGGGAAGGGGACATCTACGAGCAGTACTTC CASSQVGEGDIYEQYF . TRBJ2-7 TRBV4-1 .